These T cell receptor beta chains were read from a single sample in a study of cytomegalovirus exposure and HLA in healthy donors. Generated by immunoSEQ multiplex PCR, the TCRdb table keeps only in-frame clones and is missing some. This table has 70,000 to 95,000 clones, under 80% appearing once. The source material was PBMCs. Receptors were obtained from a human donor in good health. Both conserved end residues are part of each CDR3. The order of the fields is V gene, J gene, D gene, clone size, CDR3 protein, CDR3 DNA. The D gene is left open where the match is weak. The size of a clone is reported for some rows only, either as once, few or many, or as a class for expanded clones.

TRBV19	TRBJ1-1	TRBD1	once	CASTLSGTANTEAFF	TGTGCCAGTACCCTATCCGGGACAGCGAACACTGAAGCTTTCTTT
TRBV5-4	TRBJ1-1	.	.	CASASSGTLNTEAFF	TGTGCCAGCGCCTCGTCCGGGACATTGAACACTGAAGCTTTCTTT
TRBV13	TRBJ2-2	TRBD1	.	CASSSGTGLPGELFF	TGTGCCAGCAGCTCCGGGACAGGGTTACCCGGGGAGCTGTTTTTT
TRBV7-9	TRBJ1-1	.	.	CASSSKFGNMNTEAFF	TGTGCCAGCAGCTCCAAATTCGGGAACATGAACACTGAAGCTTTCTTT
TRBV7-8	TRBJ2-1	.	few	CASSVLLGGEQFF	TGTGCCAGCAGCGTCCTTTTAGGCGGTGAGCAGTTCTTC
TRBV5-1	TRBJ2-4	TRBD1	.	CASSLDDRGRNIQYF	TGCGCCAGCAGCTTGGATGACAGGGGGAGGAACATTCAGTACTTC
TRBV5-1	TRBJ1-4	.	once	CASSFDSPSFPATNEKLFF	TGCGCCAGCAGCTTTGACAGTCCCTCCTTCCCAGCAACTAATGAAAAACTGTTTTTT
TRBV9	TRBJ1-6	.	.	CASSRDMAENSPLHF	TGTGCCAGCAGCCGAGATATGGCGGAAAATTCACCCCTCCACTTT
TRBV9	TRBJ2-3	TRBD1	.	CASSVALDRGSTDTQYF	TGTGCCAGCAGCGTAGCCCTTGACAGGGGGTCCACAGATACGCAGTATTTT
TRBV21-1	TRBJ2-7	.	.	CASSRDRGYSYEQYF	TGTGCCAGCAGCAGGGACAGGGGCTACTCCTACGAGCAGTACTTC
TRBV18	TRBJ1-2	TRBD1	.	CASSPYRGGYTF	TGTGCCAGCTCACCTTACAGGGGCGGCTACACCTTC
TRBV5-4	TRBJ1-1	TRBD1	.	CASSGRRDSKNTEAFF	TGTGCCAGCAGCGGCAGAAGGGACAGTAAGAACACTGAAGCTTTCTTT
TRBV4-3	TRBJ2-7	TRBD1	.	CASSPRTGGYYEQYF	TGCGCCAGCAGCCCCCGGACAGGGGGCTACTACGAGCAGTACTTC
TRBV6-5	TRBJ2-1	.	.	CASSYSRTGGDEQFF	TGTGCCAGCAGTTACTCAAGAACCGGAGGGGATGAGCAGTTCTTC
TRBV11-2	TRBJ1-4	TRBD1	.	CASRRQGASNEKLFF	TGTGCCAGCAGGCGACAGGGGGCCTCTAATGAAAAACTGTTTTTT
TRBV15	TRBJ1-4	TRBD1	.	CATSRFPPGTGGFNEKLFF	TGTGCCACCAGCAGGTTCCCCCCCGGGACAGGGGGATTTAATGAAAAACTGTTTTTT
TRBV5-1	TRBJ1-2	.	.	CASSLGDGSRYGYTF	TGCGCCAGCAGCTTGGGCGACGGGTCCCGGTATGGCTACACCTTC
TRBV5-6	TRBJ1-2	.	.	CASSLQQGGYTF	TGTGCCAGCAGCTTGCAACAGGGAGGCTACACCTTC
TRBV5-1	TRBJ1-5	.	few	CASSLDSTQPQHF	TGCGCCAGCAGCTTAGACAGTACTCAGCCCCAGCATTTT
TRBV6-5	TRBJ2-1	.	.	CASGPFINEQFF	TGTGCCAGCGGCCCCTTTATCAATGAGCAGTTCTTC
TRBV9	TRBJ2-3	.	.	CASSEDLYTDTQYF	TGTGCCAGCAGCGAGGACTTGTACACAGATACGCAGTATTTT
TRBV15	TRBJ2-7	.	once	CATSPDREAHYEQYF	TGTGCCACCAGCCCAGATAGAGAGGCGCACTACGAGCAGTACTTC
TRBV27	TRBJ2-7	TRBD1	.	CASAQGQGMSEQYF	TGTGCCAGCGCCCAAGGACAGGGGATGAGCGAGCAGTACTTC
TRBV4-2	TRBJ2-3	.	medium-sized	CASSQDRGGSTDTQYF	TGTGCCAGCAGCCAAGATAGGGGGGGGAGCACAGATACGCAGTATTTT
TRBV9	TRBJ1-2	TRBD1	.	CASSGRTGDDYGYPF	TGTGCCAGCAGCGGCAGGACAGGGGACGACTATGGCTACCCCTTC
TRBV19	TRBJ1-5	TRBD1	.	CASCSGTDSNQPQHF	TGTGCCAGCTGCTCCGGGACAGATAGCAATCAGCCCCAGCATTTT
TRBV2	TRBJ1-4	.	few	CASRRRREDEKLFF	TGTGCCAGCAGAAGGAGAAGGGAGGATGAAAAACTGTTTTTT
TRBV7-5	TRBJ1-5	.	.	CARSFDSFGPQHF	TGTGCCAGAAGCTTCGACTCCTTCGGGCCCCAGCATTTT
TRBV5-1	TRBJ2-3	TRBD2	.	CASSLERGFSWSTDTQYF	TGCGCCAGCAGCTTGGAGCGGGGTTTCTCGTGGAGCACAGATACGCAGTATTTT
TRBV6-5	TRBJ2-1	TRBD2	once	CASRYQAGGHNEQFF	TGTGCCAGCAGGTACCAAGCGGGGGGCCACAATGAGCAGTTCTTC
TRBV5-4	TRBJ2-5	TRBD2	.	CASSQVAGGEETQYF	TGTGCCAGCAGCCAAGTAGCGGGGGGGGAAGAGACCCAGTACTTC
TRBV4-1	TRBJ2-3	TRBD2	.	CASSQVTSGGRGDTQYF	TGCGCCAGCAGCCAAGTAACTAGCGGGGGGCGAGGAGATACGCAGTATTTT
TRBV9	TRBJ2-2	TRBD1	few	CASSAQGYTGELFF	TGTGCCAGCAGCGCACAGGGGTACACCGGGGAGCTGTTTTTT
TRBV2	TRBJ2-4	TRBD1	.	CASRVQDRGVAKNIQYF	TGTGCCAGCAGAGTTCAGGACAGGGGGGTAGCCAAAAACATTCAGTACTTC
TRBV4-3	TRBJ2-3	TRBD2	once	CASSQEGLAATDTQYF	TGCGCCAGCAGCCAAGAAGGACTAGCTGCCACAGATACGCAGTATTTT
TRBV6-1	TRBJ2-5	TRBD1	few	CASSVDRVWETQYF	TGTGCCAGCAGCGTGGACAGGGTTTGGGAGACCCAGTACTTC